The entry that follows covers one TCR beta chain sequence. Its matching antigen is unknown. A read error may produce the germline difference seen at one junction end. 13 Jbeta primers and 60 Vbeta primers were used for the PCR. Assay: immunoSEQ multiplex PCR; the TCRdb copy retains only in-frame clones and omits some. The sample consists of about 130,000 clones, around 81% of them appearing once. These data originate in a study of cytomegalovirus exposure and HLA in healthy donors. Study results and limitations: The study carried out a later analysis of TCR beta sequences. It associated some 15,000 of them with specific HLA alleles at a false discovery rate of 0.05.

Germline V CDR1 and CDR2: GTSNPN, SVGIG (reference sequence). The CDR3 extends over 17 amino acids. Input material: PBMCs. The gene calls are TRBV30 and TRBJ1-5; TRBD1 agrees at 12 bases. This sequence was found in a woman aged 45-65 years in good health and CMV-seronegative. CDR3 in amino acids: CAWSQGQGATDGQPQNF. The DNA for the CDR3 is TGTGCCTGGAGTCAGGGACAGGGGGCTACCGACGGCCAGCCCCAGAATTTT.